This TCR beta chain was retrieved from a study of blood T cell repertoires in COVID-19. Study-level background: The study drew acute and convalescent COVID-19 samples from the United States, Italy and Spain. T cells, B-cell-depleted T cells, or PBMCs supplied cDNA or gDNA.

As originally analysed: Estimates of nucleated cell counts were drawn from the amplification of reference gene primers. TCRdb's table, derived via immunoSEQ multiplex PCR, lists solely in-frame clones and lacks some. V and J calls and clone size are those listed in that table; D and trimming were worked out from the DNA. The sample lists over 20,000 clones, 88% seen once, with roughly 16% in the top ten. Germline CDR1 is LNHDA and CDR2 is SQIVND (reference sequence). V shed 7 bases and J shed 1 base, with 5 bases lying between them. This CDR3 region has 13 residues. Material: peripheral blood. This clonotype was sampled from a man aged 65-85 years with acute or convalescent COVID-19. This chain joins TRBV19 and TRBJ2-6; D uncertain. The CDR3 bases are TGTGCCAGTAATAAATCTGGGGCCAACGTCCTGACTTTC. Translated: CASNKSGANVLTF.